The rows below give T cell receptor beta chains drawn from one sample of a study of cytomegalovirus exposure and HLA in healthy donors. Data came from immunoSEQ multiplex PCR; TCRdb stores just in-frame clones and leaves some out. Seen here are 100,000 to 150,000 clones, 89% observed once, and the top ten hold about 1%. The sequenced sample was PBMCs. The receptors were gathered from a woman aged 18-29 years in good health and CMV-seronegative. CDR3s include the opening cysteine and the closing phenylalanine or tryptophan. Each record gives: J gene, V gene, CDR3 protein.

>TRBJ1-1|TRBV6-5
CASSSTNTGGQEAFF
>TRBJ2-3|TRBV6-4
CASSDSSGITDTQYF
>TRBJ1-1|TRBV29-1
CSVGDPYTEAFF
>TRBJ2-2|TRBV5-1
CASSPRLAGENGELFF
>TRBJ1-5|TRBV28
CASSFQGSRSNQPQHF
>TRBJ2-5|TRBV15
CATSRDQGVETQYF
>TRBJ2-1|TRBV9
CASSVAPAGRSSYNEQFF
>TRBJ2-5|TRBV7-6
CASSVGRGTGETQYF
>TRBJ2-2|TRBV14
CASGPGLANTGELFF
>TRBJ1-1|TRBV5-4
CASSLAGVGLNTEAFF
>TRBJ1-2|TRBV29-1
CSVDPWTAYGYTF
>TRBJ2-1|TRBV7-9
CASSLGTSGRSYNEQFF
>TRBJ2-1|TRBV28
CASSSSSGGAILSYNEQFF
>TRBJ1-1|TRBV29-1
CSVLGGGVRFAEAFF
>TRBJ1-2|TRBV5-6
CASSFSSNYGYTF
>TRBJ2-3|TRBV5-1
CASSLAGIAADTQYF
>TRBJ2-3|TRBV19
CASSPLWAEGGTQYF
>TRBJ2-1|TRBV11-2
CASSFGTGYNEQFF
>TRBJ2-1|TRBV18
CASSPSQGMSYEQFF
>TRBJ2-1|TRBV5-6
CASRSSGSSYNEQFF
>TRBJ2-5|TRBV7-2
CASSLASGSQETQYF
>TRBJ1-5|TRBV7-2
CASSLVGTENQPQHF
>TRBJ2-1|TRBV5-6
CASSLGGQDYNEQFF
>TRBJ1-3|TRBV5-1
CASSTTSGHSGNTIYF
>TRBJ2-1|TRBV2
CASSVIAGGPSSYNEQFF
>TRBJ1-5|TRBV19
CASSSSETISLPQHF
>TRBJ1-1|TRBV7-2
CASSLAPRANTEAFF
>TRBJ2-7|TRBV11-2
CASSSESWAGPSYEQYF
>TRBJ2-5|TRBV5-5
CASSLGLQETQYF
>TRBJ2-3|TRBV6-1
CASRRSTGGSDTQYF
>TRBJ1-2|TRBV15
CATSRGGAGADGYTF
>TRBJ2-7|TRBV19
CASSIRQEFYEQYF
>TRBJ1-3|TRBV9
CASSVQGTGNTIYF
>TRBJ1-1|TRBV25-1
CAAGLALTEAFF
>TRBJ1-4|TRBV6-6
CASRVLGATEKLFF
>TRBJ2-1|TRBV5-1
CASSLGQGYYKGNEQFF
>TRBJ2-3|TRBV6-5
CASSYLPNPGDTQYF
>TRBJ1-1|TRBV6-5
CASSFQGAPTEAFF
>TRBJ1-5|TRBV7-2
CASSPGQGHNQPQHF
>TRBJ2-5|TRBV7-7
CASSLEVGAETQYF
>TRBJ1-1|TRBV7-2
CASSLRTGANTEAFF
>TRBJ2-1|TRBV2
CASSEKGWTSGSLNNEQFF
>TRBJ1-1|TRBV6-5
CASGTTGSFTEAFF
>TRBJ2-7|TRBV29-1
CSVTYMGDLYEQYF
>TRBJ2-1|TRBV18
CASSPSPPGVDEQFF
>TRBJ2-5|TRBV5-6
CASSLALRFQETQYF